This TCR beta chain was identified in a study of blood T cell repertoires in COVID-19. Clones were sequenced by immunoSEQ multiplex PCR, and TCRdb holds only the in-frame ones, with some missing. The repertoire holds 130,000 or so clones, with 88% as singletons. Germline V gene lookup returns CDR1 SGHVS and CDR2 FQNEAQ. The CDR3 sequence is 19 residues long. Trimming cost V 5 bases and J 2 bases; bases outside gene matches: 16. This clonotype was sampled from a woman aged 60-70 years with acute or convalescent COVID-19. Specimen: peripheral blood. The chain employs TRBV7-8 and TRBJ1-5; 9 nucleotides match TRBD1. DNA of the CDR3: TGTGCCAGCAGCCTCCGCCCCCAGGACAGGACAGGGGGCAATCAGCCCCAGCATTTT. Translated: CASSLRPQDRTGGNQPQHF.